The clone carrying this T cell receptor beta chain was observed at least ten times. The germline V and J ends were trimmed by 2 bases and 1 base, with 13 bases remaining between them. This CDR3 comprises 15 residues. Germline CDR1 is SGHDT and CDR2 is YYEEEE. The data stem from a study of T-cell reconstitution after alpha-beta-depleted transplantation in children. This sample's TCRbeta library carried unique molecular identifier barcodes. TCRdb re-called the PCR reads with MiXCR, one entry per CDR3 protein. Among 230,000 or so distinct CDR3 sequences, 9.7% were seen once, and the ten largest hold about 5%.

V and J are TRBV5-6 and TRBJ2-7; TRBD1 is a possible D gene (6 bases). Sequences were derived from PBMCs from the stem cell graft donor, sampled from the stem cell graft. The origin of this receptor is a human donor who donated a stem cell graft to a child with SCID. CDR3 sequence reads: CASSLPRDTSYEQYF. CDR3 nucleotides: TGTGCCAGCAGCTTACCCCGGGACACGTCCTACGAGCAGTACTTC.